The present entry profiles one T cell receptor (beta chain) with its context. Its antigen is unknown. This specimen belongs to a study of blood T cells in healthy people across ages. Findings and limits, study-wide: Long-lived donors exceeded aged donors in naive CD4+ cells and diversity.

Alongside a J-beta primer mix, a sample-barcoded 5' primer served in a second PCR lasting roughly 6 to 11 cycles. TCRdb itself ran the 5' RACE reads through MiXCR, one entry per CDR3 protein. In the table there are fewer than 900,000 distinct CDR3 sequences, 40% to 45% of which are singletons. The CDR3 length is 13 residues. CDR1 is DFQATT and CDR2 is SNEGSKA in the germline V gene (reference sequence). Between the trimmed V and J ends, which lost 6 bases and 6 bases, there was a span of 16 bases. This clonotype originated in a woman aged 55-75 years in good health. Sequencing was done on a sample of blood. The chain links TRBV20-1 to TRBJ2-3; D is possibly TRBD1 (6 bases). The CDR3 protein is CSAIRTEVDTQYF. CDR3 nucleotides: TGCAGTGCAATCCGGACAGAAGTGGATACGCAGTATTTT.